This is a list of T cell receptor beta chains from one sample in a study of technical replicates of blood from four donors. Profiling relied on immunoSEQ multiplex PCR, and the TCRdb table lists in-frame clones only, not all of them. The table records roughly 60,000 clones, less than 90% of them present only once. The sequencing sample was made of PBMCs. These receptors all stem from a human donor in good health. Some clones in this sample may be carry-over from other donors' samples. Both conserved end residues are part of each CDR3. Fields, in order: CDR3 protein, CDR3 DNA, J gene, clone size, V gene, D gene. The D gene is left open where the match is weak. Rows give clone size only sometimes, using once, few, many, or a class for an expanded clone.

CDR3aa: CASSWGYSSYEQYF; CDR3nt: TGTGCCAGCAGTTGGGGCTACAGCTCCTACGAGCAGTACTTC; j_gene: TRBJ2-7; abundance: NA; v_gene: TRBV6-5; d_gene: NA
CDR3aa: CASSQDRTSERTDTQYF; CDR3nt: TGCGCCAGCAGCCAAGATCGGACTAGCGAACGCACAGATACGCAGTATTTT; j_gene: TRBJ2-3; abundance: NA; v_gene: TRBV4-1; d_gene: TRBD2
CDR3aa: CASSPDGGSQPQHF; CDR3nt: TGTGCCAGCAGCCCGGACGGGGGGTCTCAGCCCCAGCATTTT; j_gene: TRBJ1-5; abundance: NA; v_gene: TRBV7-8; d_gene: NA
CDR3aa: CASSTGTSGSIGELFF; CDR3nt: TGCGCCAGCAGCACGGGGACTAGCGGGAGTATCGGGGAGCTGTTTTTT; j_gene: TRBJ2-2; abundance: NA; v_gene: TRBV5-1; d_gene: TRBD2
CDR3aa: CASSLGVGGHNEQFF; CDR3nt: TGCGCCAGCAGCTTGGGGGTAGGGGGCCACAATGAGCAGTTCTTC; j_gene: TRBJ2-1; abundance: NA; v_gene: TRBV5-1; d_gene: TRBD1
CDR3aa: CASSLNTYEQYF; CDR3nt: TGTGCCAGCAGCTTAAATACCTACGAGCAGTACTTC; j_gene: TRBJ2-7; abundance: NA; v_gene: TRBV7-6; d_gene: NA
CDR3aa: CASSEQGVRAEAFF; CDR3nt: TGTGCCAGCAGTGAGCAGGGGGTACGCGCTGAAGCTTTCTTT; j_gene: TRBJ1-1; abundance: NA; v_gene: TRBV7-2; d_gene: TRBD1
CDR3aa: CASSLDMYEQYF; CDR3nt: TGTGCCAGCAGCTTAGATATGTACGAGCAGTACTTC; j_gene: TRBJ2-7; abundance: once; v_gene: TRBV11-2; d_gene: NA
CDR3aa: CASSLAQGTGELFF; CDR3nt: TGTGCCAGCAGCTTAGCTCAGGGCACCGGGGAGCTGTTTTTT; j_gene: TRBJ2-2; abundance: NA; v_gene: TRBV7-6; d_gene: NA
CDR3aa: CASSPQASGGVVYEQYF; CDR3nt: TGTGCCAGCAGCCCCCAGGCTAGCGGGGGGGTTGTCTACGAGCAGTACTTC; j_gene: TRBJ2-7; abundance: NA; v_gene: TRBV9; d_gene: TRBD2
CDR3aa: CASSSSHGPYEQYF; CDR3nt: TGTGCCAGCAGCTCAAGCCACGGTCCCTACGAGCAGTACTTC; j_gene: TRBJ2-7; abundance: NA; v_gene: TRBV7-2; d_gene: NA
CDR3aa: CASSNRGQPQHF; CDR3nt: TGTGCCAGCAGCAACAGGGGTCAGCCCCAGCATTTT; j_gene: TRBJ1-5; abundance: NA; v_gene: TRBV7-9; d_gene: TRBD1
CDR3aa: CASSPRTGFGNEQYF; CDR3nt: TGTGCCAGCAGCCCGAGGACAGGGTTTGGTAACGAGCAGTACTTC; j_gene: TRBJ2-7; abundance: NA; v_gene: TRBV7-9; d_gene: TRBD1
CDR3aa: CASSDRSRSSGNTIYF; CDR3nt: TGTGCCAGCAGTGACCGTTCCAGATCCTCTGGAAACACCATATATTTT; j_gene: TRBJ1-3; abundance: few; v_gene: TRBV2; d_gene: NA
CDR3aa: CASTPSGTIGEQYF; CDR3nt: TGTGCCAGCACGCCCAGCGGGACAATCGGCGAGCAGTACTTC; j_gene: TRBJ2-7; abundance: NA; v_gene: TRBV7-8; d_gene: NA
CDR3aa: CASSANSGLGEQYF; CDR3nt: TGTGCCAGCAGCGCCAACTCAGGTCTCGGCGAGCAGTACTTC; j_gene: TRBJ2-7; abundance: NA; v_gene: TRBV7-2; d_gene: NA
CDR3aa: CASSLGSNGGFYGYTF; CDR3nt: TGTGCCAGCAGTTTAGGGTCGAACGGGGGATTTTATGGCTACACCTTC; j_gene: TRBJ1-2; abundance: once; v_gene: TRBV28; d_gene: NA
CDR3aa: CASSWGASGGAQYEQFF; CDR3nt: TGCGCCAGCAGCTGGGGAGCTAGCGGGGGGGCCCAGTATGAGCAGTTCTTC; j_gene: TRBJ2-1; abundance: NA; v_gene: TRBV5-1; d_gene: TRBD2
CDR3aa: CASSSRDSSTDTQYF; CDR3nt: TGTGCCAGCAGCAGCCGGGACTCGAGCACAGATACGCAGTATTTT; j_gene: TRBJ2-3; abundance: NA; v_gene: TRBV9; d_gene: NA
CDR3aa: CSVEEQAGSSYNEQFF; CDR3nt: TGCAGCGTTGAAGAGCAAGCGGGGAGCTCCTACAATGAGCAGTTCTTC; j_gene: TRBJ2-1; abundance: NA; v_gene: TRBV29-1; d_gene: TRBD2
CDR3aa: CASSVGVAGGAYNEQFF; CDR3nt: TGTGCCAGCAGCGTAGGCGTAGCGGGAGGGGCCTACAATGAGCAGTTCTTC; j_gene: TRBJ2-1; abundance: NA; v_gene: TRBV9; d_gene: TRBD2
CDR3aa: CASSELGMSYGYTF; CDR3nt: TGCGCCAGCAGTGAACTGGGCATGAGCTATGGCTACACCTTC; j_gene: TRBJ1-2; abundance: NA; v_gene: TRBV10-2; d_gene: NA
CDR3aa: CASSEWGGSDTQYF; CDR3nt: TGTGCCAGCAGTGAATGGGGGGGCAGTGATACGCAGTATTTT; j_gene: TRBJ2-3; abundance: NA; v_gene: TRBV6-1; d_gene: NA
CDR3aa: CASSPAGGATGELFF; CDR3nt: TGTGCCAGCAGCCCTGCGGGGGGTGCGACCGGGGAGCTGTTTTTT; j_gene: TRBJ2-2; abundance: NA; v_gene: TRBV7-9; d_gene: TRBD2
CDR3aa: CASSQRRADTQYF; CDR3nt: TGTGCCAGCAGCCAGCGGAGGGCAGATACGCAGTATTTT; j_gene: TRBJ2-3; abundance: NA; v_gene: TRBV7-6; d_gene: NA
CDR3aa: CASSQGTSGVTDTQYF; CDR3nt: TGCGCCAGCAGCCAGGGAACTAGCGGGGTCACAGATACGCAGTATTTT; j_gene: TRBJ2-3; abundance: NA; v_gene: TRBV4-3; d_gene: TRBD2
CDR3aa: CASSPKALAVNTGELFF; CDR3nt: TGTGCCAGCAGCCCCAAAGCGCTAGCGGTGAACACCGGGGAGCTGTTTTTT; j_gene: TRBJ2-2; abundance: NA; v_gene: TRBV5-6; d_gene: TRBD2
CDR3aa: CASSSAGLWALHF; CDR3nt: TGTGCCAGCAGCTCGGCGGGGCTGTGGGCCCTCCACTTT; j_gene: TRBJ1-6; abundance: NA; v_gene: TRBV11-2; d_gene: NA
CDR3aa: CASSLAITSDTGELFF; CDR3nt: TGCGCCAGCAGCTTGGCCATAACTAGTGATACCGGGGAGCTGTTTTTT; j_gene: TRBJ2-2; abundance: NA; v_gene: TRBV5-1; d_gene: NA
CDR3aa: CASSDPGQGTYEQYF; CDR3nt: TGTGCCAGCAGTGACCCGGGACAGGGCACCTACGAGCAGTACTTC; j_gene: TRBJ2-7; abundance: NA; v_gene: TRBV6-1; d_gene: TRBD1
CDR3aa: CASSYDWLAEAFF; CDR3nt: TGTGCCAGCAGTTACGACTGGCTCGCTGAAGCTTTCTTT; j_gene: TRBJ1-1; abundance: NA; v_gene: TRBV6-5; d_gene: NA
CDR3aa: CASSSNRDGYTF; CDR3nt: TGCGCCAGCAGCTCTAACAGGGACGGCTACACCTTC; j_gene: TRBJ1-2; abundance: NA; v_gene: TRBV5-1; d_gene: NA
CDR3aa: CASSQAGEGSNQPQHF; CDR3nt: TGCGCCAGCAGTCAAGCCGGGGAGGGGAGCAATCAGCCCCAGCATTTT; j_gene: TRBJ1-5; abundance: NA; v_gene: TRBV23-1; d_gene: NA
CDR3aa: CASGDRSVTMTPEAFF; CDR3nt: TGTGCCAGCGGGGACAGGTCCGTAACTATGACGCCTGAAGCTTTCTTT; j_gene: TRBJ1-1; abundance: NA; v_gene: TRBV6-6; d_gene: TRBD1
CDR3aa: CASSYSSGSNSPLHF; CDR3nt: TGTGCCAGCAGTTACTCGAGTGGTAGTAATTCACCCCTCCACTTT; j_gene: TRBJ1-6; abundance: NA; v_gene: TRBV6-5; d_gene: NA
CDR3aa: CASSEQGLSEAFF; CDR3nt: TGTGCCAGCAGTGAACAGGGTCTCAGTGAAGCTTTCTTT; j_gene: TRBJ1-1; abundance: few; v_gene: TRBV2; d_gene: NA
CDR3aa: CASSKRTSGEETQYF; CDR3nt: TGTGCCAGCAGTAAAAGGACTAGCGGGGAGGAGACCCAGTACTTC; j_gene: TRBJ2-5; abundance: NA; v_gene: TRBV6-6; d_gene: TRBD2
CDR3aa: CASSLVGYGYTF; CDR3nt: TGTGCCAGCAGCTTGGTCGGCTATGGCTACACCTTC; j_gene: TRBJ1-2; abundance: few; v_gene: TRBV6-5; d_gene: NA
CDR3aa: CATSRGTGSISYEQYF; CDR3nt: TGTGCCACCAGCAGAGGTACCGGGAGTATCAGCTACGAGCAGTACTTC; j_gene: TRBJ2-7; abundance: NA; v_gene: TRBV15; d_gene: NA
CDR3aa: CASSGADSSYYEQYF; CDR3nt: TGTGCCAGCAGCGGTGCGGACAGTTCATACTACGAGCAGTACTTC; j_gene: TRBJ2-7; abundance: NA; v_gene: TRBV7-9; d_gene: NA
CDR3aa: CASSQAPRTGGADTQYF; CDR3nt: TGTGCCAGCAGCCAAGCCCCGAGGACAGGGGGGGCAGATACGCAGTATTTT; j_gene: TRBJ2-3; abundance: NA; v_gene: TRBV7-9; d_gene: TRBD1
CDR3aa: CASSQVGRVGRANYGYTF; CDR3nt: TGTGCCAGCAGCCAAGTAGGTCGGGTAGGCCGAGCTAACTATGGCTACACCTTC; j_gene: TRBJ1-2; abundance: NA; v_gene: TRBV4-2; d_gene: NA
CDR3aa: CASSPGGFAVDEQFF; CDR3nt: TGTGCCAGCAGTCCAGGGGGCTTTGCTGTAGATGAGCAGTTCTTC; j_gene: TRBJ2-1; abundance: NA; v_gene: TRBV6-1; d_gene: TRBD1
CDR3aa: CASSLTAGAGNEQFF; CDR3nt: TGTGCCAGCAGCTTAACAGCGGGAGCTGGGAATGAGCAGTTCTTC; j_gene: TRBJ2-1; abundance: NA; v_gene: TRBV7-9; d_gene: TRBD2
CDR3aa: CAWSVGVYGYTF; CDR3nt: TGTGCCTGGAGTGTAGGAGTCTATGGCTACACCTTC; j_gene: TRBJ1-2; abundance: NA; v_gene: TRBV30; d_gene: NA
CDR3aa: CASQSSGANTGELFF; CDR3nt: TGTGCCAGCCAGTCGAGCGGGGCGAACACCGGGGAGCTGTTTTTT; j_gene: TRBJ2-2; abundance: NA; v_gene: TRBV4-2; d_gene: TRBD2
CDR3aa: CASSGTSGVGYEQYF; CDR3nt: TGTGCCAGCAGCGGCACTAGCGGGGTCGGCTACGAGCAGTACTTC; j_gene: TRBJ2-7; abundance: NA; v_gene: TRBV7-2; d_gene: TRBD2
CDR3aa: CASSQDPGPQHF; CDR3nt: TGTGCCAGCAGCCAAGATCCGGGACCCCAGCATTTT; j_gene: TRBJ1-5; abundance: NA; v_gene: TRBV4-2; d_gene: NA
CDR3aa: CATSREGRGRSYGYTF; CDR3nt: TGTGCCACCAGCAGAGAAGGGCGGGGGCGCAGCTATGGCTACACCTTC; j_gene: TRBJ1-2; abundance: NA; v_gene: TRBV15; d_gene: NA
CDR3aa: CASSYLYTEAFF; CDR3nt: TGTGCCAGCAGTTACCTTTACACTGAAGCTTTCTTT; j_gene: TRBJ1-1; abundance: NA; v_gene: TRBV6-6; d_gene: NA
CDR3aa: CASSLYGTNTGELFF; CDR3nt: TGTGCCAGCAGCTTATACGGGACGAACACCGGGGAGCTGTTTTTT; j_gene: TRBJ2-2; abundance: NA; v_gene: TRBV7-2; d_gene: NA
CDR3aa: CATSSGLAENPYEQYF; CDR3nt: TGTGCCACCAGCAGTGGACTAGCAGAAAACCCCTACGAGCAGTACTTC; j_gene: TRBJ2-7; abundance: NA; v_gene: TRBV15; d_gene: TRBD2